The 14 T cell receptor beta chains in this list originate from one sample, sequenced in a study of blood T cells in healthy people across ages. Alongside a J-beta primer mix, a sample-barcoded 5' primer served in a second PCR lasting about 7 to 11 cycles. MiXCR, run by TCRdb on the 5' RACE reads, gives a single entry per CDR3 protein. The data hold 600,000 or so distinct CDR3 sequences, with about 30% observed a single time. Sequencing was performed on blood. The receptors come from a woman of 80 years or more in good health.

This clonotype was seen many times. V usage is TRBV20-1 and J usage is TRBJ2-4; D possibly uses TRBD1 or TRBD2 (7 bases each). Germline V gene data show CDR1 as DFQATT and CDR2 as SNEGSKA (reference sequence). The CDR3 loop spans 13 amino acids. Trimming shortened V by 0 bases and J by 15 bases, and 18 bases separated the two germline ends. The CDR3 reads CSARDQAGGGGYF. The CDR3 nucleotides are TGCAGTGCTAGAGATCAGGCAGGGGGAGGGGGGTACTTC.

This clonotype showed up many times. The V call is TRBV7-9, the J call TRBJ2-1, with D perhaps matching TRBD1 (6 bases). The length of the CDR3 is 18 residues. Deletions cut 5 bases from V and 0 bases from J, with 20 bases between. Germline assignment: CDR1 SEHNR and CDR2 FQNEAQ (reference sequence). CDR3 sequence (DNA): TGTGCCAGCAGCAGGACCAGGGGCAGGGGCATCTCCTACAATGAGCAGTTCTTC. Amino acids: CASSRTRGRGISYNEQFF.

This clonotype was picked up one time. The chain is built from TRBV20-1 and TRBJ1-6; D gene unclear. Germline CDR1 reads DFQATT; CDR2 reads SNEGSKA (reference sequence). This CDR3 region has 13 residues. V lost 5 bases, J lost 11 bases, and 16 bases lay in between. The DNA for the CDR3 is TGCAGTGCTGCTAGAACAGAGGGTACACCCCTCCACTTT. Its protein product is CSAARTEGTPLHF.

The gene calls are TRBV20-1 and TRBJ1-2; tentative D call: TRBD1 (6 bases). The CDR3 is 13 residues long. Germline lookup yields CDR1 DFQATT and CDR2 SNEGSKA (reference sequence). V lost 5 bases, J lost 4 bases, and 14 bases lay in between. The DNA of the CDR3 is TGCAGTGCTGCGCCTAACAGGGTCTATGGCTACACCTTC. This translates into CSAAPNRVYGYTF.

The CDR3 is CSVEGTGSSYNEQFF. As DNA, the CDR3 is TGCAGCGTTGAAGGCACAGGGAGCTCCTACAATGAGCAGTTCTTC. The chain links TRBV29-1 to TRBJ2-1; D perhaps matches TRBD1 (6 bases). The CDR3 is made up of 15 amino acids. Germline V gene lookup returns CDR1 SQVTM and CDR2 ANQGSEA. Between the trimmed V and J ends, which lost 1 base and 0 bases, there was a span of 10 bases.

Only a few counts were recorded for this clonotype. The chain employs TRBV7-2 and TRBJ1-3; the D gene is possibly TRBD1 (6 bases). CDR1 and CDR2 from the germline V gene are SGHTA and FQGNSA. The CDR3 covers 15 residues. With 5 bases removed from V and 4 bases from J, the gap between germline ends came to 15 bases. CDR3 nucleotide sequence: TGTGCCAGCAGCACCACGACAGGAAAGGGAAACACCATATATTTT. It specifies CASSTTTGKGNTIYF.

The chain recombines TRBV7-2 with TRBJ2-7, with D possibly TRBD1 on 5 matching bases. The J call is in doubt because the DNA end fits TRBJ2-5 better. This CDR3 has 14 residues. From germline, CDR1 is SGHTA and CDR2 FQGNSA. The CDR3 nucleotides read TGTGCCAGCAGCTCAAGGACACACTTACCGACCCAGTACTTC. Translating gives CASSSRTHLPTQYF.

This clonotype has at least ten counts. The rearrangement uses TRBV20-1 and TRBJ2-1; TRBD2 aligns across 8 bases. J gave up 8 bases and V 3 bases, and 12 bases lay outside the gene matches. CDR1 is DFQATT, CDR2 SNEGSKA, per germline (reference sequence). The CDR3 extends over 15 amino acids. The CDR3 sequence: CSASTPMRGADEQFF. The CDR3 region has the DNA TGCAGTGCTAGCACCCCCATGCGGGGGGCGGATGAGCAGTTCTTC.

The V and J genes are TRBV7-6 and TRBJ2-6; 9 positions agree with TRBD1. Germline assignment: CDR1 SGHVS and CDR2 FNYEAQ. The J segment lost 8 bases and the V segment lost 1 base, leaving 6 bases of the junction unmatched. This CDR3 comprises 16 residues. The CDR3 here is CASSLGAGQGTNVLTF. CDR3 sequence (DNA): TGTGCCAGCAGCTTAGGTGCGGGACAGGGAACCAACGTCCTGACTTTC.

This clonotype has a count of ten or more. The CDR3 bases are TGTGCCACCAGTGAAATCCGGGACCCTGCCCTCACTGAGCAGTTCTTC. It specifies CATSEIRDPALTEQFF. V and J are TRBV24-1 and TRBJ2-1; D could derive from TRBD1 or TRBD2 (5 bases each). The germline V gene has CDR1 KGHDR and CDR2 SFDVKD. This CDR3 spans 16 amino acids. Trimming removed 4 bases from V and 9 bases from J, with 21 bases in between.

This clonotype appeared many times. The rearrangement joins TRBV27 to TRBJ1-4, with TRBD1 matching 7 bases. The V segment lost 1 base and the J segment 6 bases; nucleotides outside the gene matches: 5. CDR1 is MNHEY and CDR2 is SMNVEV in the germline V gene (reference sequence). CDR3 length: 15 amino acids. CDR3 region: CASSLWAGGDEKLFF. In DNA form, the CDR3 reads TGTGCCAGCAGTTTATGGGCAGGGGGAGATGAAAAACTGTTTTTT.

The chain couples TRBV24-1 to TRBJ2-1; possible D gene TRBD2, 6 bases. Germline CDR1 and CDR2: KGHDR and SFDVKD. Trimming stripped 12 bases from V and 8 bases from J, with 16 bases between. This CDR3 spans 12 amino acids. The CDR3 loop is CAPLAKGDEQFF. CDR3 sequence (DNA): TGTGCCCCCCTAGCGAAAGGGGATGAGCAGTTCTTC.

With regard to this clonotype: With a much larger clone just one base away, this may be a read error. The rearrangement links TRBV7-2 to TRBJ2-1, with a possible D match to TRBD1 (6 bases). With the DNA end fitting TRBJ2-7 better, the J assignment may be wrong. CDR1 and CDR2 (germline): SGHTA, FQGNSA. This CDR3 region has 15 residues. As DNA, the CDR3 is TGTGCCAGCGGCACTCCGACAGGTAACTACAATGAGCAGTACTTC. Translated, it gives CASGTPTGNYNEQYF.

The rearrangement uses TRBV2 and TRBJ1-2, with D possibly being TRBD1 (5 bases). CDR3 length equals 14 residues. The germline gives CDR1 SNHLY, CDR2 FYNNEI. V lost 3 bases and J lost 3, with 11 bases in between. Written as DNA, the CDR3 is TGTGCCAGCAGTGATAGCAGGGCTTACTATGGCTACACCTTC. It is translated as CASSDSRAYYGYTF.